This T cell receptor (beta chain) comes out of a study of beta chain features in type 1 diabetes. Study information: The study found patients and healthy donors alike in age, gender and cell yields.

The isolated RNA, all of it, was reverse transcribed, so expressed TCRB transcripts were what got sequenced. Profiling relied on immunoSEQ multiplex PCR, and the TCRdb table lists in-frame clones only, not all of them. The profile covers tens of thousands of clones, with approximately 59% appearing a single time and roughly 2.4% taken by the ten largest. Details on this clone: No antigen is known for it.

Findings of the study overall: Shorter templates might be favored by PCR, and equally so in patients and in controls. All four CD4+ subsets from Type 1 diabetes patients carried moderately but significantly shorter TCRB CDR3s.

V lost 0 bases to trimming and J lost 5 bases, with 10 bases between them. The CDR3 contains 14 residues. Germline CDR1 and CDR2: SGHTA and FQGTGA. The sequence came from a woman aged 18-29 years in good health. The chain links TRBV7-3 to TRBJ1-2, with TRBD1 as a possible D gene (6 bases). The sample was Tregs from blood. CDR3 DNA sequence: TGTGCCAGCAGCTTAACCGCGGGGGCTTATGGCTACACCTTC. Translating gives CASSLTAGAYGYTF.